This TCR beta chain was sequenced in a study of OX40 agonist ivuxolimab in advanced cancers. Notes on the study in general: Expanded peripheral T cells had an undetermined antigen specificity. Certain nonresponding patients likewise had low normalized T-cell clonal expansion.

The protocol was immunoSEQ multiplex PCR, while the TCRdb copy is restricted to in-frame clones and leaves out a portion. The data contain about 15,000 clones, around nine tenths of them seen just once; the ten biggest clones take up 6.5% to 8%. Concerning this clone itself: Its antigen is still unknown.

The V gene's germline CDR1 is LNHDA and CDR2 SQIVND (reference sequence). The junction had 6 bases not matched to a gene; V was cut back by 6 bases and J by 5 bases. The CDR3 runs to 13 residues. The sample consisted of CD4+ or CD8+ T cells sorted from blood, taken in a trial of the OX40 agonist ivuxolimab. The chain carries TRBV19 and TRBJ1-2, with 7 bases that match TRBD1. This clonotype was obtained from an adult with an advanced solid tumor such as melanoma, head and neck, liver or kidney cancer. As DNA, the CDR3 is TGTGCCAGTAGGGACAGGAGCATTTATGGCTACACCTTC. It is translated as CASRDRSIYGYTF.